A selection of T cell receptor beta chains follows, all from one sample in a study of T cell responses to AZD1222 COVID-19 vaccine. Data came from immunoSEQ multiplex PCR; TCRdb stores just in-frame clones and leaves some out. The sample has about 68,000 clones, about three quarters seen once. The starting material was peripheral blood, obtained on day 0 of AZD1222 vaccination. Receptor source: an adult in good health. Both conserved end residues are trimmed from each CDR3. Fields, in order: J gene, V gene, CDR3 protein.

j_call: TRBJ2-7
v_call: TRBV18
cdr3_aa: ASSPKGSGSEQY

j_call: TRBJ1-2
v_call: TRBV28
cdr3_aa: ASSSQPGGMYGYT

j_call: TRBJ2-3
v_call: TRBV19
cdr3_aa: ASSMGPPGPIPDTQY

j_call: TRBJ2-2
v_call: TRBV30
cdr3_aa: AWSRGIANTGELF

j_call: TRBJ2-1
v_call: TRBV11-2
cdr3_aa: ASSPLTGYNEQF

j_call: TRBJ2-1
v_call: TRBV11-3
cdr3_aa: ASSFLAGGYNEQF

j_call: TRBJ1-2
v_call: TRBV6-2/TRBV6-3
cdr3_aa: ASSAGTTYGYT

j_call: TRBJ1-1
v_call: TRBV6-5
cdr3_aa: ASRTGSNTEAF

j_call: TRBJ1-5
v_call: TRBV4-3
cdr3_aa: ASSQGTERSNQPQH

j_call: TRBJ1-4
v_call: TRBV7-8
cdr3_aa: ASMAGIPNHATNEKLF

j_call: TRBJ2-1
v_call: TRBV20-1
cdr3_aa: SAREYNEQF

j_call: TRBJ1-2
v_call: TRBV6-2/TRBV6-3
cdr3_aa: ASSYGTVNYGYT

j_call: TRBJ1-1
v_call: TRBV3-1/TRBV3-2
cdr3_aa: ASSQIVERGEAF

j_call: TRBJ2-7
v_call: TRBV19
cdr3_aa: ASSISGGSSYEQY

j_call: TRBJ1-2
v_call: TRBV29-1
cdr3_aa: SVGQDGYT

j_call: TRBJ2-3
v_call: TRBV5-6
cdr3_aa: ASSRGAESFTDTQY

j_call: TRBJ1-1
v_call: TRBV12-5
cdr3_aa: ASGPGPGQGPNTEAF

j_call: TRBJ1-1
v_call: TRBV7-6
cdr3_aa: ASSQGTGGVGYQNTEAF

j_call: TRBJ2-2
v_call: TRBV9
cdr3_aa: ASSGDRGPNTGELF

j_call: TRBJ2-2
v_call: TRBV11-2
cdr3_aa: ASTLEATGSTGELF

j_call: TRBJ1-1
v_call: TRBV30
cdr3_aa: AWSVLGQMNTEAF

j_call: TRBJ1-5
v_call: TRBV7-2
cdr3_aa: ASSFSGINQPQH

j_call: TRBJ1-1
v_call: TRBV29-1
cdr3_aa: SAHLALNTEAF

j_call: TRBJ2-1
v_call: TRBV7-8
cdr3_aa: ASTLFGGKLNEQF

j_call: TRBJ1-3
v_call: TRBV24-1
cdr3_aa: APTPISRGKSGNTIY

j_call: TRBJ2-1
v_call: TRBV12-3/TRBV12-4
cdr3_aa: ASSQPAGDEQF

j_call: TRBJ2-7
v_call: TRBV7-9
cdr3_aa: ASSSGTSGGHYEQY

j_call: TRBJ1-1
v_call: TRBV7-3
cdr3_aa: ASSPDGGTMNTEAF

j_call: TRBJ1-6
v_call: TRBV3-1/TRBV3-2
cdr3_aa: ASSQVAQSRGSPLH

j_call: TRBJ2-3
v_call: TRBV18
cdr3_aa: ASSSKKRLAAFSTDTQY

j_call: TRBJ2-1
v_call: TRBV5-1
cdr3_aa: ASSFGGSSYNEQF

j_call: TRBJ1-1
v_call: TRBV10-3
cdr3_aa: AISETGQGNTEAF

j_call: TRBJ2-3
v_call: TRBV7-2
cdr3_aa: ASSSTGYSTDTQY

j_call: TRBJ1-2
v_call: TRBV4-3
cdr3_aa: ASSHQGSLSGYT

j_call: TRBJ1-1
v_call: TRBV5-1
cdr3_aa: ASSLEAGYTEAF

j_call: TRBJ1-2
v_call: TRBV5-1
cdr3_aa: ASSLAGRGEDGYT

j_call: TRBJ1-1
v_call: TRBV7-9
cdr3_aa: ASRIGDGADTEAF

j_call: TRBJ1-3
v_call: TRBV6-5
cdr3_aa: ASSSGANTIY

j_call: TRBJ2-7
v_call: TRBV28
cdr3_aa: ASRTPGGPVYEQY

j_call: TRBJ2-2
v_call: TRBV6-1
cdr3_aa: ASSEARAKNTGELF